This T cell receptor beta chain was found in a study of blood T cell repertoires in COVID-19. Authors' processing steps: From reference gene primer amplification, estimates of nucleated cell counts were derived. TCRdb's table, derived via immunoSEQ multiplex PCR, lists solely in-frame clones and lacks some. That table furnishes V, J and clone size, whereas the DNA furnished D and trimming. The table records some 300,000 clones, 90% of them present only once. V was trimmed by 5 bases and J by 5 bases, leaving 17 bases between them. This CDR3 contains 15 residues. Germline-derived CDR1 and CDR2 are SGHRS and YFSETQ.

The chain links TRBV5-1 to TRBJ2-1; D is unresolved. The source of this sequence is a woman aged 18-29 years with acute COVID-19. Sample: PBMCs or T cells enriched from blood (not recorded which). The CDR3, as DNA: TGCGCCAGCAGTCCCAATGCTGGCCCAAACAATGAGCAGTTCTTC. Translating it yields CASSPNAGPNNEQFF.